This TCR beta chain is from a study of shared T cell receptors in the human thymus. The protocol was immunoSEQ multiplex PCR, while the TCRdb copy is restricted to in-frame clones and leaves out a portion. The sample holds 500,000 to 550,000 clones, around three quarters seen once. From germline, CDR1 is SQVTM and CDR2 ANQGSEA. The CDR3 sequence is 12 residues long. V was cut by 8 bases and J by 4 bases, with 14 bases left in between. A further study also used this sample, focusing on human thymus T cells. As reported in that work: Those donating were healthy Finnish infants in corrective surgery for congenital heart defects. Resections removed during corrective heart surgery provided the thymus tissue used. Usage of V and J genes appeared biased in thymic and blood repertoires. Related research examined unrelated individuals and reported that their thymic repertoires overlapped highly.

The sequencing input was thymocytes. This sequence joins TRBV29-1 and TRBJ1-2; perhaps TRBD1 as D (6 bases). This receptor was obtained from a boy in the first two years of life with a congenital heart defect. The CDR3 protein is CSMLAQGYGYTF. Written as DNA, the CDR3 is TGCAGCATGTTAGCACAGGGCTATGGCTACACCTTC.